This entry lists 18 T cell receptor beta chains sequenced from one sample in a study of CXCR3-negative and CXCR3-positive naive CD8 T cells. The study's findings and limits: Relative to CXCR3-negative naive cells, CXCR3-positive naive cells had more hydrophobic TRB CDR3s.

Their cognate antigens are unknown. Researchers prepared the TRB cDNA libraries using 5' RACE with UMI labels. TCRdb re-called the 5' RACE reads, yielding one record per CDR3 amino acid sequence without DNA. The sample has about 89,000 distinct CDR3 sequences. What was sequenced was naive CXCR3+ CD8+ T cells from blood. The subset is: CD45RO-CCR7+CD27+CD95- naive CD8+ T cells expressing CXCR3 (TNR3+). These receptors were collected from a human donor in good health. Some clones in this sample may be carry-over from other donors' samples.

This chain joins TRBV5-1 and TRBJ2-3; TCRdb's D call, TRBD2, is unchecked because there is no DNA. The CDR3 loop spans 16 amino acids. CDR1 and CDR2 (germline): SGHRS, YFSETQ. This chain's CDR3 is CASSLEAARLTDTQYF.

CDR3 sequence: CSARGGLSGDEQFF. The chain is built from TRBV20-1 and TRBJ2-1; TCRdb outputs TRBD1, but without DNA this stays unchecked. Germline V lookup: CDR1 DFQATT, CDR2 SNEGSKA (reference sequence). CDR3 size: 14 residues.

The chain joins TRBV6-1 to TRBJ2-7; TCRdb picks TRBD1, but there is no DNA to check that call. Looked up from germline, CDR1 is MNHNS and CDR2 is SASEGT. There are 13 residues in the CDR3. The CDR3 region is CASSPRHGNEQYF.

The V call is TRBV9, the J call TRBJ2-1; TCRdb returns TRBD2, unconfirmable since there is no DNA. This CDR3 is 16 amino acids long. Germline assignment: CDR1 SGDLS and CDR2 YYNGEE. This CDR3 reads CASSGEREGRRNEQFF. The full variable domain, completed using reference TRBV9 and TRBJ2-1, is DSGVTQTPKHLITATGQRVTLRCSPRSGDLSVYWYQQSLDQGLQFLIQYYNGEERAKGNILERFSAQQFPDLHSELNLSSLELGDSALYFCASSGEREGRRNEQFFGPGTRLTVL.

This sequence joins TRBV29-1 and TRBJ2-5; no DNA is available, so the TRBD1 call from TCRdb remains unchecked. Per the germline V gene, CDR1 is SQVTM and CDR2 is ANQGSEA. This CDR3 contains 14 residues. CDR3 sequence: CSVASRDSEETQYF.

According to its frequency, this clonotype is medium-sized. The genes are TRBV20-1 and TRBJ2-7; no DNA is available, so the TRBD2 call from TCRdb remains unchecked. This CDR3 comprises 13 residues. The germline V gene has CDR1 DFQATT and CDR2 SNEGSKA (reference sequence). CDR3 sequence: CSARWTSDYEQYF.

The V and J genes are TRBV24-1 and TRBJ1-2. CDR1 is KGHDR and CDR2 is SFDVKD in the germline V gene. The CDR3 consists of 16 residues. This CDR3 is CATSDAARGRVNGYTF.

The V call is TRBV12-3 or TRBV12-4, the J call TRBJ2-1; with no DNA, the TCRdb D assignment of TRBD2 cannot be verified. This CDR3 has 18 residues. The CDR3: CASSFRSGLAGNPSEQFF.

CDR3 region: CASSEGTGEGNEAFF. This chain joins TRBV6-1 and TRBJ1-1; TCRdb's assignment of TRBD1 cannot be checked, as there is no DNA. This CDR3 comprises 15 residues. The germline CDR1 and CDR2 sequences are MNHNS and SASEGT.

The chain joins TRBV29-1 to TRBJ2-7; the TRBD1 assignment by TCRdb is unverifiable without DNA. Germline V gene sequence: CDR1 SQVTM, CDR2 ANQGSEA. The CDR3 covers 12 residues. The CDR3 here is CSVGLGHNEQYF.

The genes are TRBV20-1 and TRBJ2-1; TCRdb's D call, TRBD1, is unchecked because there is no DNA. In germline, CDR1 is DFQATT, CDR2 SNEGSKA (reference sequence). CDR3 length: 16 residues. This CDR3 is CSARDLGQDPFSEQFF.

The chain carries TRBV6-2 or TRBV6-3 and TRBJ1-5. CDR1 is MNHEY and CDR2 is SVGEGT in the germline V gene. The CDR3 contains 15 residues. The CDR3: CASSYERAWDQPQHF.

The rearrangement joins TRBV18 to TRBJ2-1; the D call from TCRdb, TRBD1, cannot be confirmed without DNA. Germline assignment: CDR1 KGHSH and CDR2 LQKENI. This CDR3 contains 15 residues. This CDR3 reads CASSPPDSSSDEQFF. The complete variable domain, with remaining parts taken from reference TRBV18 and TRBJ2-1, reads NAGVMQNPRHLVRRRGQEARLRCSPMKGHSHVYWYRQLPEEGLKFMVYLQKENIIDESGMPKERFSAEFPKEGPSILRIQQVVRGDSAAYFCASSPPDSSSDEQFFGPGTRLTVL.

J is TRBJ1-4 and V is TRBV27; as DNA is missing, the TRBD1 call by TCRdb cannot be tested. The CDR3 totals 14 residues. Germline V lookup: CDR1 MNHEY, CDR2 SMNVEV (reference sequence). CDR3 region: CAGSPPGGNEKLFF.

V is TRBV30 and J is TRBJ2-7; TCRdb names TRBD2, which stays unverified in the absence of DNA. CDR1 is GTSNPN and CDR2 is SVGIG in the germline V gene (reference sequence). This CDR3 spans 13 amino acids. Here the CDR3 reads CAWSRWEAYEQYF. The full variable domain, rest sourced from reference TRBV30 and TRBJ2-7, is SQTIHQWPATLVQPVGSPLSLECTVEGTSNPNLYWYRQAAGRGLQLLFYSVGIGQISSEVPQNLSASRPQDRQFILSSKKLLLSDSGFYLCAWSRWEAYEQYFGPGTRLTVT.

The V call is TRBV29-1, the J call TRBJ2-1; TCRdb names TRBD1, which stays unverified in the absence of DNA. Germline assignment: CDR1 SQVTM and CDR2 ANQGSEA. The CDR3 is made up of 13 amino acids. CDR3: CSYWDSSYNEQFF.

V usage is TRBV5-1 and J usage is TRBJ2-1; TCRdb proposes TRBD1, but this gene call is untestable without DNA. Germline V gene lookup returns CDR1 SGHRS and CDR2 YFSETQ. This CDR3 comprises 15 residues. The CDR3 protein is CASSPPGGTYNEQLF.

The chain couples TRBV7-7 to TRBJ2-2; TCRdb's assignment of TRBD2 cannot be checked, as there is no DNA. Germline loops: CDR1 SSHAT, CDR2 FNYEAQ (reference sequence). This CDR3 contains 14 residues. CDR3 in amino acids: CASSLSSLTGELFF.